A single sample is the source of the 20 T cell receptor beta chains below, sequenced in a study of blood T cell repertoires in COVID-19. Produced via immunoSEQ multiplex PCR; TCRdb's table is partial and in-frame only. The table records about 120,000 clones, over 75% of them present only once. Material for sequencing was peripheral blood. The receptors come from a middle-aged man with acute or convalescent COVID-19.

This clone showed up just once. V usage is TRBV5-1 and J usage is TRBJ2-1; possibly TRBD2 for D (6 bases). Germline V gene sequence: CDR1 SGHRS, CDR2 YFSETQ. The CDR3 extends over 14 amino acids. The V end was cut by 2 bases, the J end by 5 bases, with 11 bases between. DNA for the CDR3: TGCGCCAGCAGCTTCGGGGGACTTAACAATGAGCAGTTCTTC. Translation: CASSFGGLNNEQFF. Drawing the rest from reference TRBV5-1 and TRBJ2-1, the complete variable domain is KAGVTQTPRYLIKTRGQQVTLSCSPISGHRSVSWYQQTPGQGLQFLFEYFSETQRNKGNFPGRFSGRQFSNSRSEMNVSTLELGDSALYLCASSFGGLNNEQFFGPGTRLTVL.

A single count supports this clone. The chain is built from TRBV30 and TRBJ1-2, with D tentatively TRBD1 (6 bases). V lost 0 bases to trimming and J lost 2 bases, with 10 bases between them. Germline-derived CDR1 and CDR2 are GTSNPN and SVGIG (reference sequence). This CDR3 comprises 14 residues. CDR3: CAWSVTGSNYGYTF. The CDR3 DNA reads TGTGCCTGGAGTGTAACAGGGTCCAACTATGGCTACACCTTC.

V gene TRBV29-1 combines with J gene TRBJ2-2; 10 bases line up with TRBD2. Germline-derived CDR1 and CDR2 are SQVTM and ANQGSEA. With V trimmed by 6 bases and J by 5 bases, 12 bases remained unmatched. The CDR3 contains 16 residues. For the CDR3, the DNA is TGCAGCGTAGGTCTCCTAGCGGGAGAAGGGACCGGGGAGCTGTTTTTT. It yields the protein CSVGLLAGEGTGELFF.

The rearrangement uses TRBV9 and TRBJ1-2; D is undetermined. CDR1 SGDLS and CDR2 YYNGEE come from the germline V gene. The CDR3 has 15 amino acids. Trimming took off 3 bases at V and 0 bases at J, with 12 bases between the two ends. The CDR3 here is CASSGLADTNYGYTF. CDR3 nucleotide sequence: TGTGCCAGCAGCGGACTGGCGGATACTAACTATGGCTACACCTTC. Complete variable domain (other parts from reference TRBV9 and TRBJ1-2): DSGVTQTPKHLITATGQRVTLRCSPRSGDLSVYWYQQSLDQGLQFLIQYYNGEERAKGNILERFSAQQFPDLHSELNLSSLELGDSALYFCASSGLADTNYGYTFGSGTRLTVV.

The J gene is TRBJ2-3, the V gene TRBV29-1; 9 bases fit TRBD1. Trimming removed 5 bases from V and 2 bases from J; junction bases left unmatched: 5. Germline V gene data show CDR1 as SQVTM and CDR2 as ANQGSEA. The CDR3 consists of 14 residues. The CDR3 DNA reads TGCAGCGTTCACAGGGGGCCGGTCACAGATACGCAGTATTTT. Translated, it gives CSVHRGPVTDTQYF.

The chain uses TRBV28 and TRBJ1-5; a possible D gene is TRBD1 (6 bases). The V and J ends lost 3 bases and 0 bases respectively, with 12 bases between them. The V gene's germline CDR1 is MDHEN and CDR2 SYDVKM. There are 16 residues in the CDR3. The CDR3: CASSFRGQYSNQPQHF. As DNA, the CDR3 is TGTGCCAGCAGTTTCAGGGGCCAATATAGCAATCAGCCCCAGCATTTT.

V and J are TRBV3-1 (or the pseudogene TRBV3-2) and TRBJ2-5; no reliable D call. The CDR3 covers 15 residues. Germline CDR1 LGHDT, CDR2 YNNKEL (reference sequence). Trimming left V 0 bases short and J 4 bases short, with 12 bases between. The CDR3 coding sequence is TGTGCCAGCAGCCAAGATCCCTCTAGGAGAGAGACCCAGTACTTC. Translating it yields CASSQDPSRRETQYF.

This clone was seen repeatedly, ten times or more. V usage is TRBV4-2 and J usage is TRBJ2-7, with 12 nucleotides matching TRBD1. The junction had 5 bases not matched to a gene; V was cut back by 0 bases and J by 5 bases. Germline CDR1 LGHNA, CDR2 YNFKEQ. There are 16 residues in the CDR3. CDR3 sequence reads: CASSQDKGTGGNEQYF. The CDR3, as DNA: TGTGCCAGCAGCCAAGATAAAGGGACAGGGGGCAACGAGCAGTACTTC.

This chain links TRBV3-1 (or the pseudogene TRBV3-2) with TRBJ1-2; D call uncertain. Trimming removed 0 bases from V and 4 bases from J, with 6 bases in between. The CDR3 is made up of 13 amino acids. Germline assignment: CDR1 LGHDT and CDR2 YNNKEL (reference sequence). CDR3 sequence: CASSQEFLYGYTF. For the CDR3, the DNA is TGTGCCAGCAGCCAAGAGTTCCTCTATGGCTACACCTTC.

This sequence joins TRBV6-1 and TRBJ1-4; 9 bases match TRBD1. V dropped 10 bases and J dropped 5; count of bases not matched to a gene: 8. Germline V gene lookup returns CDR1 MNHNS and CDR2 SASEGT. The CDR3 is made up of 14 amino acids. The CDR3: CATQGTGINEKLFF. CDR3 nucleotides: TGTGCCACCCAAGGGACAGGGATCAATGAAAAACTGTTTTTT.

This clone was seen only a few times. In nucleotides, the CDR3 is TGCAGTGCTAGTGGCCAGGGCTATGGCTACACCTTC. Protein sequence: CSASGQGYGYTF. This chain links TRBV20-1 with TRBJ1-2, with a tentative D call TRBD1 (5 bases). Germline CDR1 reads DFQATT; CDR2 reads SNEGSKA (reference sequence). The CDR3 spans 12 residues. The V gene lost 3 bases and the J gene lost 4 bases, with 9 bases spanning the gap.

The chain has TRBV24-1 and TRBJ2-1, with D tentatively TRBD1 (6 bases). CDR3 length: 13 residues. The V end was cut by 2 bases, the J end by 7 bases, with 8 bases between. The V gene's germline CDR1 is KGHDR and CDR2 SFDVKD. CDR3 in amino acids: CATSDWTENEQFF. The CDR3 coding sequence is TGTGCCACCAGTGATTGGACAGAAAATGAGCAGTTCTTC.

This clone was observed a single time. The CDR3 bases are TGCGCCAGCAGCCAAAAAACAGGTTTGACAGTCTCCTACGAGCAGTACTTC. Protein product: CASSQKTGLTVSYEQYF. This chain links TRBV4-1 with TRBJ2-7; D is possibly TRBD1 (5 bases). This CDR3 contains 17 residues. CDR1 and CDR2 from the germline V gene are MGHRA and YSYEKL. V lost 2 bases to trimming and J lost 0 bases, with 17 bases between them.

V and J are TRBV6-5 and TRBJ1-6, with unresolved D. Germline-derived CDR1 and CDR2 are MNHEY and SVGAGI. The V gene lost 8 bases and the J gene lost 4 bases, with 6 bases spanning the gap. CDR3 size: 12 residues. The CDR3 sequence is CASGPYNSPLHF. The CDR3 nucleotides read TGTGCCAGCGGCCCGTATAATTCACCCCTCCACTTT.

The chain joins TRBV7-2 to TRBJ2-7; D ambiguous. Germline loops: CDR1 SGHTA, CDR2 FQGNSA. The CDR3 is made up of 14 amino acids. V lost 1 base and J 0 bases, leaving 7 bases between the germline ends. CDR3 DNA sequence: TGTGCCAGCAGCTTAGAACAGCACTCCTACGAGCAGTACTTC. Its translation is CASSLEQHSYEQYF. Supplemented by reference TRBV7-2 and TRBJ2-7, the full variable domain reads GAGVSQSPSNKVTEKGKDVELRCDPISGHTALYWYRQSLGQGLEFLIYFQGNSAPDKSGLPSDRFSAERTGGSVSTLTIQRTQQEDSAVYLCASSLEQHSYEQYFGPGTRLTVT.

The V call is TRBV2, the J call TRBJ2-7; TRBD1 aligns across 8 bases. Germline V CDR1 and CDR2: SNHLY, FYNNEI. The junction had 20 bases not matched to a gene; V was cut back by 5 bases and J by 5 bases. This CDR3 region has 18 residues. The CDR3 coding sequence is TGTGCCAGCAGTTCTCAAGTGAGGGTCCTGACAGGGGTGGACGAGCAGTACTTC. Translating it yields CASSSQVRVLTGVDEQYF. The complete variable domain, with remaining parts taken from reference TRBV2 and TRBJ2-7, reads EPEVTQTPSHQVTQMGQEVILRCVPISNHLYFYWYRQILGQKVEFLVSFYNNEISEKSEIFDDQFSVERPDGSNFTLKIRSTKLEDSAMYFCASSSQVRVLTGVDEQYFGPGTRLTVT.

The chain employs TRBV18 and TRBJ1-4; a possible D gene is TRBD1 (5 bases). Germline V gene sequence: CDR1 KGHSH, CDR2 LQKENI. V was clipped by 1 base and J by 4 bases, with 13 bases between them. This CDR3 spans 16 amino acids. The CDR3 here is CASSPRTQGSNEKLFF. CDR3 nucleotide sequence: TGTGCCAGCTCACCACGGACCCAGGGTAGTAATGAAAAACTGTTTTTT. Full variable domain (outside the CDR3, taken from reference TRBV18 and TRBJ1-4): NAGVMQNPRHLVRRRGQEARLRCSPMKGHSHVYWYRQLPEEGLKFMVYLQKENIIDESGMPKERFSAEFPKEGPSILRIQQVVRGDSAAYFCASSPRTQGSNEKLFFGSGTQLSVL.

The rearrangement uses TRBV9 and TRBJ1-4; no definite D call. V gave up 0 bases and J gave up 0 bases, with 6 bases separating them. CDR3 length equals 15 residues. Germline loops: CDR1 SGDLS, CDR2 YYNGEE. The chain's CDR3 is CASSVDSSTNEKLFF. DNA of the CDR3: TGTGCCAGCAGCGTAGACAGTTCAACTAATGAAAAACTGTTTTTT.

The CDR3 sequence is CASSLAGGLRTDTQYF. The CDR3, as DNA: TGTGCCAGCAGCCTAGCGGGGGGGCTACGCACAGATACGCAGTATTTT. The gene calls are TRBV5-4 and TRBJ2-3; 12 bases line up with TRBD2. The germline CDR1 and CDR2 sequences are SGHNT and YYREEE (reference sequence). The CDR3 totals 16 residues. The V segment lost 4 bases and the J segment 1 base; nucleotides outside the gene matches: 4.

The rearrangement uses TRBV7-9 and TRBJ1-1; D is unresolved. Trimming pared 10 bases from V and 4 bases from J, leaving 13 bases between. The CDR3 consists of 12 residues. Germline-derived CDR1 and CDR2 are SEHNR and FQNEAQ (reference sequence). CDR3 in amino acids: CATLNPGTEAFF. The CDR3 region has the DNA TGTGCCACCCTGAACCCGGGCACTGAAGCTTTCTTT. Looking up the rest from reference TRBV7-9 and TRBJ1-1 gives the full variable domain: DTGVSQNPRHKITKRGQNVTFRCDPISEHNRLYWYRQTLGQGPEFLTYFQNEAQLEKSRLLSDRFSAERPKGSFSTLEIQRTEQGDSAMYLCATLNPGTEAFFGQGTRLTVV.